These 30 T cell receptor beta chains share one sample of origin, sequenced in a study of T cells after yellow fever vaccination. In TCRdb, the 5' RACE reads were re-called with MiXCR into one record per CDR3 protein. The sample lists roughly 400,000 distinct CDR3 sequences, around a sixth seen once, with 18% in the top ten. The input for sequencing was PBMCs, taken before the yellow fever booster vaccination. The origin of the receptors is a man between 18 and 29 years old who received the YFV17D yellow fever vaccine.

This clonotype was seen more than once but under ten times. This chain joins TRBV6-6 and TRBJ1-5; D is ambiguous. There are 15 residues in the CDR3. Germline assignment: CDR1 MNHNY and CDR2 SVGAGI (reference sequence). V was pared by 0 bases and J by 7 bases, with 13 bases between. The DNA for the CDR3 is TGTGCCAGCAGTTACTCACGTGGGTGGCAACAGCCCCAGCATTTT. Its protein product is CASSYSRGWQQPQHF.

The rearrangement uses TRBV7-2 and TRBJ2-5; 10 nucleotides agree with TRBD2. Germline CDR1 reads SGHTA; CDR2 reads FQGNSA. Trimming removed 3 bases from V and 7 bases from J; junction bases left unmatched: 8. The CDR3 length is 15 residues. The CDR3 coding sequence is TGTGCCAGCAGCTTTACTAGCGGGGCTTCAGGGACCCAGTACTTC. It yields the protein CASSFTSGASGTQYF.

The CDR3 region has the DNA TGTGCCAGTAGTATCAGGGACAGCCTGAGAGGCTACACCTTC. Protein product: CASSIRDSLRGYTF. The genes are TRBV19 and TRBJ1-2; 7 nucleotides line up with TRBD1. The CDR3 extends over 14 amino acids. V shed 3 bases, J shed 8 bases, and the junction held 9 bases outside the gene matches. Looked up from germline, CDR1 is LNHDA and CDR2 is SQIVND (reference sequence).

CDR3 region: CASSLYNTQYF. The CDR3 region has the DNA TGTGCCAGCAGCTTATATAATACGCAGTATTTT. The rearrangement uses TRBV7-2 and TRBJ2-3; D call uncertain. V shed 2 bases and J shed 7 bases, with 4 bases lying between them. The germline gives CDR1 SGHTA, CDR2 FQGNSA. The CDR3 is made up of 11 amino acids.

This clonotype was recorded a few times. The chain couples TRBV5-1 to TRBJ1-2; tentative D call: TRBD1 (5 bases). CDR3 length equals 14 residues. Germline CDR1 and CDR2: SGHRS and YFSETQ. V shed 0 bases and J shed 7 bases, with 13 bases lying between them. The CDR3 DNA is TGCGCCAGCAGCTTGGCAGGGCGAATTGGTGGCTACACCTTC. Translating it yields CASSLAGRIGGYTF.

The chain joins TRBV29-1 to TRBJ1-1; D gene unclear. This CDR3 is 15 amino acids long. Trimming cost V 3 bases and J 1 base, with 15 bases left between them. Germline V gene lookup returns CDR1 SQVTM and CDR2 ANQGSEA. The CDR3 DNA follows: TGCAGCGTTGAGTGGGCGGCCAATTCGAACACTGAAGCTTTCTTT. Protein sequence: CSVEWAANSNTEAFF.

V gene TRBV29-1 combines with J gene TRBJ2-3; 7 bases line up with TRBD1. Germline V lookup: CDR1 SQVTM, CDR2 ANQGSEA. J gave up 4 bases and V 3 bases, and 13 bases lay outside the gene matches. This CDR3 contains 16 residues. The CDR3, as DNA: TGCAGCGTTGATAGCATCCTACAGGGGCCCCCAGATACGCAGTATTTT. As protein: CSVDSILQGPPDTQYF.

The chain links TRBV7-3 to TRBJ2-1; TRBD2 aligns across 14 bases. The CDR3 sequence is 16 residues long. With 4 bases clipped from V and 9 bases from J, the junction kept 8 bases outside the gene matches. Germline loops: CDR1 SGHTA, CDR2 FQGTGA. CDR3 amino acids: CASSSRGLAGGFEQFF. The CDR3 bases are TGTGCCAGCAGCTCACGAGGACTAGCGGGGGGTTTTGAGCAGTTCTTC. The full variable domain, rest sourced from reference TRBV7-3 and TRBJ2-1, is GAGVSQTPSNKVTEKGKYVELRCDPISGHTALYWYRQSLGQGPEFLIYFQGTGAADDSGLPNDRFFAVRPEGSVSTLKIQRTERGDSAVYLCASSSRGLAGGFEQFFGPGTRLTVL.

This clonotype was counted between two and nine times. The genes are TRBV7-8 and TRBJ2-7; D might be TRBD1 (6 bases). The CDR3 covers 14 residues. V shed 3 bases and J shed 1 base, with 10 bases lying between them. Germline CDR1 SGHVS, CDR2 FQNEAQ. CDR3 nucleotide sequence: TGTGCCAGCAGCTTCGACAGGTTTTCCTACGAGCAGTACGTC. It is translated as CASSFDRFSYEQYV.

V is TRBV28 and J is TRBJ2-7; 7 positions agree with TRBD1. Germline V CDR1 and CDR2: MDHEN, SYDVKM. This CDR3 has 13 amino acids. The CDR3 protein is CASSLSWKGQQLV. DNA for the CDR3: TGTGCCAGCAGTTTATCTTGGAAGGGACAGCAACTCGTC.

V gene TRBV20-1 combines with J gene TRBJ1-1; D remains unclear. The CDR3 covers 14 residues. The germline V and J ends were trimmed by 3 bases and 7 bases, with 18 bases remaining between them. Germline V lookup: CDR1 DFQATT, CDR2 SNEGSKA (reference sequence). In DNA form, the CDR3 reads TGCAGTGCTAGGCCAGGCGGGTATTCGCATGAAGCTTTCTTT. Encoded protein: CSARPGGYSHEAFF.

In its sample, this clonotype was seen a few times. This rearrangement joins TRBV4-2 to TRBJ1-1, with a possible D match to TRBD1 (6 bases). The CDR3 length is 15 residues. Germline CDR1 reads LGHNA; CDR2 reads YNFKEQ. Deletions cut 1 base from V and 6 bases from J, with 15 bases between. CDR3 residues: CASSQGTAAQPEAFF. CDR3 nucleotide sequence: TGTGCCAGCAGCCAAGGGACAGCGGCCCAGCCTGAAGCTTTCTTT.

V gene TRBV6-5 combines with J gene TRBJ1-2; D may be TRBD1 (5 bases). CDR1 and CDR2 (germline): MNHEY, SVGAGI. This CDR3 is 14 amino acids long. V was shortened by 0 bases and J by 5 bases, with 10 bases between the two germline ends. This CDR3 is CASSYSTEGYGYTF. In DNA form, the CDR3 reads TGTGCCAGCAGTTACTCAACGGAGGGGTATGGCTACACCTTC.

This clonotype was seen ten or more times. The chain has TRBV29-1 and TRBJ1-1; D is perhaps TRBD1 (6 bases). The CDR3 covers 13 residues. Trimming shortened V by 4 bases and J by 5 bases, and 14 bases separated the two germline ends. CDR1 and CDR2 from the germline V gene are SQVTM and ANQGSEA. The CDR3, as DNA: TGCAGCGTTGGTAACAGGGCGAGGACTGAAGCTTTCTTT. It is translated as CSVGNRARTEAFF.

The rearrangement joins TRBV7-2 to TRBJ2-1; 9 bases agree with TRBD2. This CDR3 has 18 residues. Germline V CDR1 and CDR2: SGHTA, FQGNSA. Germline trimming cut 2 bases from V and 1 base from J; bases unmatched to any gene: 9. CDR3 in DNA: TGTGCCAGCAGCTTACCGAGCGGGGGGTCTCTTTCCTACAATGAGCAGTTCTTC. It specifies CASSLPSGGSLSYNEQFF. The complete variable domain, with remaining parts taken from reference TRBV7-2 and TRBJ2-1, reads GAGVSQSPSNKVTEKGKDVELRCDPISGHTALYWYRQSLGQGLEFLIYFQGNSAPDKSGLPSDRFSAERTGGSVSTLTIQRTQQEDSAVYLCASSLPSGGSLSYNEQFFGPGTRLTVL.

This chain uses TRBV12-3 or TRBV12-4 with TRBJ2-1; D remains unclear. V lost 4 bases and J 8 bases, leaving 21 bases between the germline ends. The CDR3 is made up of 16 amino acids. The CDR3 DNA follows: TGTGCCAGCAGTTCGAATCAATTTAAGGGTGTGGATGAGCAGTTCTTC. Translation: CASSSNQFKGVDEQFF.

This clonotype was found a few times. The V gene is TRBV12-5, the J gene TRBJ1-5, with D unresolved. V lost 3 bases to trimming and J lost 7 bases, with 10 bases between them. CDR3 size: 13 residues. CDR1 and CDR2 from the germline V gene are LGHNT and FRNRAP. The CDR3 loop is CASGLGRGQPQHF. The CDR3 nucleotides are TGTGCTAGTGGTTTAGGTAGAGGGCAGCCCCAGCATTTT.

This clonotype was seen only a few times. V and J are TRBV11-2 and TRBJ2-7; D could derive from TRBD1 or TRBD2 (6 bases each). The CDR3 runs to 15 residues. V lost 5 bases, J lost 4 bases, and 18 bases lay in between. The germline V gene encodes CDR1 SGHAT and CDR2 FQNNGV. The chain's CDR3 is CASSTGGTGRYEQYF. The CDR3 coding sequence is TGTGCCAGCAGCACAGGCGGCACAGGGAGGTACGAGCAGTACTTC.

There are a few counts of this clonotype. The rearrangement uses TRBV20-1 and TRBJ1-4; tentative D call: TRBD1 (5 bases). Germline V CDR1 and CDR2: DFQATT, SNEGSKA (reference sequence). V lost 1 base and J lost 5, with 11 bases in between. The CDR3 is 14 residues long. CDR3 sequence (DNA): TGCAGTGCTAGAGCACAGGCCCCAAATGAAAAACTGTTTTTT. It codes for CSARAQAPNEKLFF.

This clonotype was counted between two and nine times. The V call is TRBV7-6, the J call TRBJ2-7, with D perhaps matching TRBD1 or TRBD2 (5 bases each). Trimming shortened V by 5 bases and J by 9 bases, and 20 bases separated the two germline ends. This CDR3 has 14 residues. CDR1 and CDR2 (germline): SGHVS, FNYEAQ. The CDR3 sequence is CASSLRDAGGGQYF. In nucleotides, the CDR3 is TGTGCCAGCAGCCTGAGGGACGCGGGCGGCGGGCAGTACTTC.

This clonotype occurred a few times. The gene calls are TRBV9 and TRBJ1-1; D is uncertain. V dropped 2 bases and J dropped 1 base, with 9 bases sitting between them. Per the germline V gene, CDR1 is SGDLS and CDR2 is YYNGEE. The CDR3 runs 14 residues. The chain's CDR3 is CASSVTHENTEAFF. In nucleotides, the CDR3 is TGTGCCAGCAGCGTGACACACGAGAACACTGAAGCTTTCTTT.

This clonotype appeared many times. The chain carries TRBV7-2 and TRBJ1-5; the D is unclear. Germline V gene lookup returns CDR1 SGHTA and CDR2 FQGNSA. This CDR3 is 12 amino acids long. Trimming removed 6 bases from V and 1 base from J, with 4 bases in between. The CDR3 is CASSDSNQPQHF. CDR3 nucleotide sequence: TGTGCCAGCAGTGACAGCAATCAGCCCCAGCATTTT.

This chain connects TRBV6-2 or TRBV6-3 to TRBJ2-1; D is undetermined. CDR1 MNHEY and CDR2 SVGEGT come from the germline V gene. The CDR3 is 13 amino acids. Trimming cost V 5 bases and J 8 bases, with 13 bases left between them. CDR3 coding DNA: TGTGCCAGCAGTCTTGGGGTCAGCGATGAGCAGTTCTTC. Protein: CASSLGVSDEQFF.

This clonotype has just a few counts. The rearrangement links TRBV6-2 or TRBV6-3 to TRBJ2-7, with D perhaps being TRBD1 or TRBD2 (5 bases each). The V end was cut by 8 bases, the J end by 3 bases, with 20 bases between. The CDR3 is 15 residues long. Germline CDR1 is MNHEY and CDR2 is SVGEGT. In nucleotides, the CDR3 is TGTGCCAGCGGCCCGGGACGGATCCTATTCTACGAGCAGTACTTC. This gives the protein CASGPGRILFYEQYF.

Ten or more counts support this clonotype. This chain joins TRBV4-2 and TRBJ2-1; 9 bases line up with TRBD2. After removal of 0 bases from V and 1 base from J, the junction contained 1 base not matched to a gene. The CDR3 runs to 16 residues. Per the germline V gene, CDR1 is LGHNA and CDR2 is YNFKEQ. As DNA, the CDR3 is TGTGCCAGCAGCCAAGATACTAGCGGGTCCTACAATGAGCAGTTCTTC. Translation: CASSQDTSGSYNEQFF.

This clonotype was recorded only once. The chain links TRBV5-4 to TRBJ1-2, with TRBD1 matching over 10 bases. V trimming: 5 bases; J trimming: 8 bases; junction bases outside the gene matches: 15. This CDR3 has 16 residues. Germline CDR1 and CDR2: SGHNT and YYREEE (reference sequence). The CDR3 DNA is TGTGCCAGCAGAGCCGGGACAGGGGATGAATATAGAGGCTACACCTTC. It specifies CASRAGTGDEYRGYTF.

In its sample, this clonotype was seen a few times. This chain links TRBV20-1 with TRBJ1-2; D is uncertain. V gave up 0 bases and J gave up 8 bases, with 10 bases separating them. Germline CDR1 DFQATT, CDR2 SNEGSKA (reference sequence). The CDR3 loop spans 12 amino acids. In nucleotides, the CDR3 is TGCAGTGCTAGAGATCCGGAGAGCGGCTACACCTTC. Protein: CSARDPESGYTF.

This chain links TRBV6-2 or TRBV6-3 with TRBJ2-3, with a weak D call TRBD2 (6 bases). The germline V gene has CDR1 MNHEY and CDR2 SVGEGT. The CDR3 is 14 residues long. Trimming pared 7 bases from V and 6 bases from J, leaving 17 bases between. The DNA of the CDR3 is TGTGCCAGCACAGGCCGGACGGGGGAGGATACGCAGTATTTT. Amino acids: CASTGRTGEDTQYF.

The sample holds a few counts of this clonotype. V gene TRBV12-3 or TRBV12-4 combines with J gene TRBJ1-1, with TRBD1 matching 7 bases. With 7 bases clipped from V and 0 bases from J, the junction kept 5 bases outside the gene matches. This CDR3 spans 14 amino acids. DNA of the CDR3: TGTGCCAGCACCGAAGGGACAGTGAACACTGAAGCTTTCTTT. The encoded protein is CASTEGTVNTEAFF.

In its sample, this clonotype was seen many times. V and J are TRBV4-3 and TRBJ2-6; 7 bases are a match to TRBD1. The CDR3 length is 16 residues. Losses at the gene ends were 0 bases for V and 1 base for J; bases not matched to a gene: 0. Per germline, CDR1 LGHNA and CDR2 YSLEER. Written as DNA, the CDR3 is TGCGCCAGCAGCCAAGAGGGACAGTCTGGGGCCAACGTCCTGACTTTC. Amino acid sequence: CASSQEGQSGANVLTF.